The 14 T cell receptor beta chains below all came from one sample that was sequenced in a study of cytomegalovirus exposure and HLA in healthy donors. Primers: 60 Vbeta forward and 13 Jbeta reverse. Data came from immunoSEQ multiplex PCR; TCRdb stores just in-frame clones and leaves some out. This table holds 200,000 to 250,000 clones. The sequencing sample was made of PBMCs. The receptors come from a woman in her 30s in good health and CMV-seropositive.

J is TRBJ2-7 and V is TRBV5-1, with 8 bases matching TRBD1. Unmatched junction bases numbered 12, after V lost 4 bases and J lost 9 bases. Germline V gene data show CDR1 as SGHRS and CDR2 as YFSETQ. The CDR3 extends over 14 amino acids. Here the CDR3 DNA reads TGCGCCAGCAGCGGGACAGGCACTACTGGAATGCAGTACTTC. It is translated as CASSGTGTTGMQYF.

The chain employs TRBV14 and TRBJ2-3; 8 bases agree with TRBD2. There are 17 residues in the CDR3. V lost 1 base and J lost 2; bases outside the gene matches: 8. Looked up from germline, CDR1 is SGHDN and CDR2 is FVKESK. The CDR3 protein is CASSQVYGGADTDTQYF. In DNA, the CDR3 is TGTGCCAGCAGCCAAGTTTACGGGGGGGCAGACACAGATACGCAGTATTTT.

The chain has TRBV12-5 and TRBJ2-3, with TRBD2 matching over 10 bases. Germline V lookup: CDR1 LGHNT, CDR2 FRNRAP. The length of the CDR3 is 18 residues. V lost 2 bases, J lost 0 bases, and 8 bases stayed unmatched. CDR3 nucleotide sequence: TGTGCTAGTGGTTTGTACGGGCTAGCGGGGGCGAGCACAGATACGCAGTATTTT. Amino acid sequence: CASGLYGLAGASTDTQYF.

CDR3 residues: CAWSQALAVGTQYF. CDR3 nucleotide sequence: TGTGCCTGGAGTCAGGCACTAGCAGTAGGGACCCAGTACTTC. V is TRBV30 and J is TRBJ2-5; D may be TRBD2 (6 bases). Germline assignment: CDR1 GTSNPN and CDR2 SVGIG (reference sequence). V was cut by 2 bases and J by 7 bases, with 17 bases left in between. This CDR3 contains 14 residues.

The chain recombines TRBV6-6 with TRBJ2-1, with 7 bases that match TRBD2. The CDR3 length is 14 residues. Trimming at V came to 4 bases and at J to 6 bases, leaving 6 bases not matched to a gene. Germline loops: CDR1 MNHNY, CDR2 SVGAGI (reference sequence). The CDR3 here is CASSSASGVNEQFF. The CDR3 nucleotides read TGTGCCAGCAGTTCTGCGAGCGGGGTCAATGAGCAGTTCTTC.

This chain links TRBV4-3 with TRBJ1-2; no clear D gene. The germline CDR1 and CDR2 sequences are LGHNA and YSLEER. V shed 4 bases and J shed 4 bases, with 19 bases lying between them. There are 16 residues in the CDR3. The CDR3, as DNA: TGCGCCAGCAGCCTAGAAGTAGGAGGCCTTTCCTATGGCTACACCTTC. This sequence encodes CASSLEVGGLSYGYTF.

The genes are TRBV5-1 and TRBJ2-7, with TRBD2 matching over 9 bases. Germline trimming cut 0 bases from V and 4 bases from J; bases unmatched to any gene: 5. Germline lookup yields CDR1 SGHRS and CDR2 YFSETQ. This CDR3 is 15 amino acids long. The CDR3: CASSLEASGTYEQYF. CDR3 DNA: TGCGCCAGCAGCTTGGAGGCTAGCGGGACTTACGAGCAGTACTTC.

This chain uses TRBV4-2 with TRBJ2-7; 10 bases line up with TRBD2. With V trimmed by 1 base and J by 5 bases, 11 bases remained unmatched. CDR3 length: 17 amino acids. Looked up from germline, CDR1 is LGHNA and CDR2 is YNFKEQ. CDR3: CASSQVLAGDTGDEQYF. The CDR3 DNA reads TGTGCCAGCAGCCAAGTGCTAGCGGGGGATACGGGGGACGAGCAGTACTTC.

This CDR3 is CASSVAQASGGRTDTQYF. The CDR3 DNA follows: TGTGCCAGCAGCGTAGCTCAAGCTAGCGGGGGAAGAACAGATACGCAGTATTTT. The chain links TRBV9 to TRBJ2-3; 10 positions match TRBD2. V gave up 0 bases and J gave up 3 bases; unmatched junction bases: 10. The germline CDR1 and CDR2 sequences are SGDLS and YYNGEE. The CDR3 has 18 amino acids. The variable domain in full, with the rest retrieved from reference TRBV9 and TRBJ2-3, is DSGVTQTPKHLITATGQRVTLRCSPRSGDLSVYWYQQSLDQGLQFLIQYYNGEERAKGNILERFSAQQFPDLHSELNLSSLELGDSALYFCASSVAQASGGRTDTQYFGPGTRLTVL.

The chain recombines TRBV7-6 with TRBJ2-5, with D possibly matching TRBD2 (6 bases). The end of the DNA aligns better with TRBJ2-7, so the J call may be wrong. This CDR3 region has 14 residues. Germline loops: CDR1 SGHVS, CDR2 FNYEAQ. As DNA, the CDR3 is TGTGCCAGCAGCCCCGGGACTTCCACCCGCGAGCAGTACTTC. Its protein product is CASSPGTSTREQYF.

The chain employs TRBV25-1 and TRBJ1-2; weak D call: TRBD1 (5 bases). Germline loops: CDR1 MGHDK, CDR2 SYGVNS. This CDR3 spans 15 amino acids. Trimming took 8 bases from V and 4 from J, leaving 20 bases between them. The DNA for the CDR3 is TGTGCCAGCGTTGCGCGGGACGGAGAAGTCTATGGCTACACCTTC. It is translated as CASVARDGEVYGYTF.

V is TRBV19 and J is TRBJ1-5, with 9 bases matching TRBD1. CDR1 is LNHDA and CDR2 is SQIVND in the germline V gene (reference sequence). CDR3 length: 17 residues. V was clipped by 5 bases and J by 6 bases; unmatched bases: 14. This chain's CDR3 is CASSQNPRDRVPQPQHF. In nucleotides, the CDR3 is TGTGCCAGTAGTCAAAATCCCCGGGACAGGGTCCCTCAGCCCCAGCATTTT.

This chain uses TRBV27 with TRBJ2-6; D is undetermined. Germline CDR1 reads MNHEY; CDR2 reads SMNVEV (reference sequence). V dropped 7 bases and J dropped 0 bases, with 13 bases sitting between them. The CDR3 has 16 residues. The CDR3 region has the DNA TGTGCCAGCATGCGACAACAGTCCTCTGGGGCCAACGTCCTGACTTTC. Its translation is CASMRQQSSGANVLTF.

The V gene is TRBV28, the J gene TRBJ2-7, with 10 positions matching TRBD1. The germline gives CDR1 MDHEN, CDR2 SYDVKM. V lost 3 bases, J lost 6 bases, and 8 bases stayed unmatched. The CDR3 extends over 15 amino acids. CDR3 coding DNA: TGTGCCAGCAGTTTGTGGACAGGGGGAATTGGCGAGCAGTACTTC. Protein sequence: CASSLWTGGIGEQYF.